These 19 T cell receptor beta chains were all obtained from the same sample, sequenced in a study of long-term antiretroviral therapy in people with HIV. Survey-level resolution applied to immunoSEQ assay v3.0. Generated by immunoSEQ multiplex PCR, the TCRdb table keeps only in-frame clones and is missing some. Among 20,000 to 30,000 clones listed, approximately 81% were seen once. Sequenced here: unsorted PBMCs, sampled roughly 4.9 years after starting antiretroviral therapy. The source of these receptors is a middle-aged man with HIV.

This clone was seen once. The chain is built from TRBV29-1 and TRBJ1-2; D is uncertain. Trimming stripped 6 bases from V and 3 bases from J, with 8 bases between. The CDR3 runs to 11 residues. CDR1 and CDR2 (germline): SQVTM, ANQGSEA. CDR3 nucleotides: TGCAGCGTGCTGGACGACTATGGCTACACCTTC. As protein: CSVLDDYGYTF.

CDR3 protein: CASSSLYEQYF. The CDR3 coding sequence is TGTGCCAGTAGTTCTCTTTACGAGCAGTACTTC. The chain carries TRBV19 and TRBJ2-7; D remains ambiguous. Germline CDR1 is LNHDA and CDR2 is SQIVND (reference sequence). The CDR3 covers 11 residues. Trimming stripped 5 bases from V and 4 bases from J, with 6 bases between.

This clone has more than one count but fewer than ten. The rearrangement joins TRBV11-2 to TRBJ2-7; D is perhaps TRBD1 or TRBD2 (6 bases each). This CDR3 region has 14 residues. Germline V lookup: CDR1 SGHAT, CDR2 FQNNGV. Trimming took off 5 bases at V and 0 bases at J, with 11 bases between the two ends. This CDR3 reads CASSQGTFSYEQYF. The CDR3 DNA sequence: TGTGCCAGCAGCCAGGGGACTTTCTCCTACGAGCAGTACTTC.

The chain is built from TRBV10-2 and TRBJ2-1; D is uncertain. In germline, CDR1 is WSHSY, CDR2 SAAADI. V gave up 4 bases and J gave up 12 bases, with 16 bases separating them. The CDR3 contains 13 residues. In nucleotides, the CDR3 is TGCGCCAGCAGTGGGGTAAAGGAAGGGTGGCAGTTCTTC. Translation gives CASSGVKEGWQFF.

The gene calls are TRBV7-9 and TRBJ2-7; 9 bases agree with TRBD1. The trim removed 5 bases at V and 2 bases at J, leaving 10 bases unmatched. The CDR3 sequence is 16 residues long. Germline V gene sequence: CDR1 SEHNR, CDR2 FQNEAQ (reference sequence). The CDR3 here is CASSPSPGTGPYEQYF. The CDR3 DNA reads as TGTGCCAGCAGCCCCAGTCCCGGGACAGGGCCCTACGAGCAGTACTTC.

CDR3 nucleotides: TGTGCCAGCATGGTAGCGGGGAATACGCAGTATTTT. This codes for CASMVAGNTQYF. The chain employs TRBV6-6 and TRBJ2-3; 8 nucleotides match TRBD2. Germline lookup yields CDR1 MNHNY and CDR2 SVGAGI (reference sequence). This CDR3 contains 12 residues. V gave up 7 bases and J gave up 7 bases; unmatched junction bases: 4.

This clone was seen only once. The V and J genes are TRBV5-1 and TRBJ2-7; D not resolved. Looked up from germline, CDR1 is SGHRS and CDR2 is YFSETQ. Between the trimmed V and J ends, which lost 0 bases and 0 bases, there was a span of 7 bases. This CDR3 region has 14 residues. The CDR3 nucleotides are TGCGCCAGCAGCTTGGCGGGCAACTCCTACGAGCAGTACTTC. Translated: CASSLAGNSYEQYF.

The chain joins TRBV29-1 to TRBJ1-2; tentatively, D is TRBD1 (5 bases). The CDR3 runs 15 residues. V was trimmed by 3 bases and J by 0 bases, leaving 14 bases between them. Germline V CDR1 and CDR2: SQVTM, ANQGSEA. CDR3 nucleotides: TGCAGCGTTGAGGGGCCAGGGCGGTCTAACTATGGCTACACCTTC. It translates to CSVEGPGRSNYGYTF.

The chain combines TRBV29-1 with TRBJ2-5; D might be TRBD2 (6 bases). Germline values: CDR1 SQVTM, CDR2 ANQGSEA. Trimming left V 7 bases short and J 2 bases short, with 14 bases between. The CDR3 is 13 amino acids. CDR3 nucleotide sequence: TGCAGCGGCCGGAGTGGGGGGCAAGAGACCCAGTACTTC. It codes for CSGRSGGQETQYF. Together with reference TRBV29-1 and TRBJ2-5, the CDR3 gives the full variable domain: SAVISQKPSRDICQRGTSLTIQCQVDSQVTMMFWYRQQPGQSLTLIATANQGSEATYESGFVIDKFPISRPNLTFSTLTVSNMSPEDSSIYLCSGRSGGQETQYFGPGTRLLVL.

Worth noting for this clone: Other DNA sequences in the sample encode the same CDR3. This chain joins TRBV7-9 and TRBJ2-7; D is uncertain. Germline CDR1 is SEHNR and CDR2 is FQNEAQ (reference sequence). This CDR3 spans 14 amino acids. The V and J ends lost 5 bases and 3 bases respectively, with 14 bases between them. The CDR3 bases are TGTGCCAGCAGCCCAAGAACAGTCCACTACGAGCAGTACTTC. This encodes CASSPRTVHYEQYF.

The CDR3 is CASSPGEGLVPYF. DNA of the CDR3: TGCGCCAGCAGCCCCGGGGAGGGTTTGGTTCCGTACTTC. The V gene is TRBV10-1, the J gene TRBJ2-7; TRBD2 aligns across 7 bases. Germline CDR1 and CDR2: WNHNN and SYGVQD (reference sequence). This CDR3 spans 13 amino acids. The trim removed 6 bases at V and 12 bases at J, leaving 14 bases unmatched.

A few counts support this clone. The rearrangement uses TRBV5-4 and TRBJ2-5; the D gene is possibly TRBD1 (5 bases). The CDR3 loop spans 14 amino acids. The V gene lost 0 bases and the J gene lost 6 bases, with 12 bases spanning the gap. The germline CDR1 and CDR2 sequences are SGHNT and YYREEE (reference sequence). The CDR3 protein is CASSLEGPRQTQYF. DNA for the CDR3: TGTGCCAGCAGCTTGGAGGGGCCTAGACAGACCCAGTACTTC.

This clone has a single count. The chain employs TRBV4-2 and TRBJ2-1, with a weak D call TRBD2 (5 bases). This CDR3 is built from 15 residues. With 0 bases removed from V and 6 bases from J, the gap between germline ends came to 12 bases. The germline V gene has CDR1 LGHNA and CDR2 YNFKEQ. CDR3 nucleotide sequence: TGTGCCAGCAGCCAAGAGCCAGAACGGGGCAATGAGCAGTTCTTC. It codes for CASSQEPERGNEQFF.

The rearrangement uses TRBV7-6 and TRBJ2-1; 9 nucleotides align to TRBD2. From germline, CDR1 is SGHVS and CDR2 FNYEAQ. V trimming: 5 bases; J trimming: 9 bases; junction bases outside the gene matches: 17. CDR3 size: 17 residues. The CDR3 region has the DNA TGTGCCAGCAGCCAAACAGCGTTGGTAGCGGGAGAACGTGAGCAGTTCTTC. Translated: CASSQTALVAGEREQFF.

This chain links TRBV6-6 with TRBJ2-2; TRBD2 matches 10 bases. CDR1 is MNHNY, CDR2 SVGAGI, per germline (reference sequence). V was pared by 5 bases and J by 4 bases, with 7 bases of the junction left unmatched. The CDR3 extends over 16 amino acids. The DNA for the CDR3 is TGTGCCAGCAGTGGTGGACTAGCGGAGGGCACCGGGGAGCTGTTTTTT. This sequence encodes CASSGGLAEGTGELFF.

The V and J genes are TRBV5-5 and TRBJ2-2, with 7 bases fitting TRBD1. From germline, CDR1 is SGHKS and CDR2 YYEKEE (reference sequence). Trimming removed 4 bases from V and 4 bases from J; junction bases left unmatched: 4. The CDR3 sequence is 14 residues long. In nucleotides, the CDR3 is TGTGCCAGCAGCCTAGGACAGGCCACCGGGGAGCTGTTTTTT. Protein product: CASSLGQATGELFF.

The gene calls are TRBV4-1 and TRBJ1-1; 8 bases map to TRBD1. Trimming at V came to 0 bases and at J to 4 bases, leaving 4 bases not matched to a gene. CDR3 length equals 15 residues. Germline V gene sequence: CDR1 MGHRA, CDR2 YSYEKL. CDR3 sequence reads: CASSQDLQGATEAFF. CDR3 nucleotides: TGCGCCAGCAGCCAAGATTTGCAGGGGGCCACTGAAGCTTTCTTT.

This clone was picked up one time. V gene TRBV7-2 combines with J gene TRBJ2-1, with 8 bases lining up with TRBD2. J lost 1 base, V lost 2 bases, and 4 bases had no gene match. CDR1 is SGHTA and CDR2 is FQGNSA in the germline V gene. This CDR3 contains 16 residues. The chain's CDR3 is CASSLSASGSYNEQFF. CDR3 nucleotide sequence: TGTGCCAGCAGCTTATCGGCTAGCGGGTCCTACAATGAGCAGTTCTTC.

The chain employs TRBV7-2 and TRBJ1-3, with D unclear. V was trimmed by 1 base and J by 2 bases, leaving 18 bases between them. CDR3 length: 18 residues. The V gene's germline CDR1 is SGHTA and CDR2 FQGNSA. The chain's CDR3 is CASSLERGVQAAGNTIYF. The CDR3 coding sequence is TGTGCCAGCAGCTTAGAGCGCGGTGTCCAGGCCGCTGGAAACACCATATATTTT.